This paragraph covers one TCR beta chain sequence. The antigen is undetermined. The CDR3 length is 12 residues. Germline V gives CDR1 LNHDA, CDR2 SQIVND (reference sequence). This specimen comes from a study of cytomegalovirus exposure and HLA in healthy donors. PCR employed 60 Vbeta and 13 Jbeta primers. TCRdb keeps only in-frame clones here, not all; method: immunoSEQ multiplex PCR. The data contain 130,000 to 150,000 clones, about 74% of them seen just once; the ten biggest clones take up under 5.5%. Overall study results and limits: Per a prior analysis, the majority of TCR beta V segments were productive roughly 90% or roughly 30% of the time. For most TCR sequences rarity was the rule, although some public TCRs occurred in many donors.

V is TRBV19 and J is TRBJ1-2; D is unclear. The clonotype was recovered from a woman aged 45 to 65 in good health and CMV-seronegative. Sequenced sample: PBMCs. CDR3 nucleotides: TGTGGGACTTTTTCGGCAGTCTATGGCTACACCTTC. This gives the protein CGTFSAVYGYTF.